This T cell receptor (beta chain) derives from a study of technical replicates of blood from a few donors. The repertoire was sequenced with immunoSEQ multiplex PCR; TCRdb's copy has only in-frame clones and lacks some. This repertoire shows roughly 51,000 clones, about 94% found once; its top ten account for 3.5% to 4.5%. Germline V gene lookup returns CDR1 SGHVS and CDR2 FQNEAQ. This CDR3 is 14 amino acids long. The V end was cut by 5 bases, the J end by 0 bases, with 9 bases between. The chain joins TRBV7-8 to TRBJ2-3; possibly TRBD2 for D (6 bases). Sequenced sample: PBMCs. The clonotype was recovered from a human donor in good health. Some clones in this sample may be carry-over from other donors' samples. CDR3 nucleotide sequence: TGTGCCAGCAGCCTGACTAGAAGCACAGATACGCAGTATTTT. This sequence encodes CASSLTRSTDTQYF.